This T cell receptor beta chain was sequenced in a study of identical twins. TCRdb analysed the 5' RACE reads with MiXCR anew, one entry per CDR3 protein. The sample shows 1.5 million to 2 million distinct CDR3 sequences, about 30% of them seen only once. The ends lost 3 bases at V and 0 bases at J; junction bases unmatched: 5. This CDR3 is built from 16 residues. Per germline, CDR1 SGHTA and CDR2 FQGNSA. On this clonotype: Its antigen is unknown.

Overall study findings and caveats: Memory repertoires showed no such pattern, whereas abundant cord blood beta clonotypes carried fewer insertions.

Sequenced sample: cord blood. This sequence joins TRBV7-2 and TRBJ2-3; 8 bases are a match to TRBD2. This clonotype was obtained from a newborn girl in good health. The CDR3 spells CASSFSTSGSTDTQYF. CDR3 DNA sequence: TGTGCCAGCAGCTTTAGTACTAGCGGAAGCACAGATACGCAGTATTTT. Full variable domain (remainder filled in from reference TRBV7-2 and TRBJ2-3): GAGVSQSPSNKVTEKGKDVELRCDPISGHTALYWYRQSLGQGLEFLIYFQGNSAPDKSGLPSDRFSAERTGGSVSTLTIQRTQQEDSAVYLCASSFSTSGSTDTQYFGPGTRLTVL.